One and the same sample provided the 29 T cell receptor beta chains below, sequenced in a study of cytomegalovirus exposure and HLA in healthy donors. The PCR had 60 Vbeta and 13 Jbeta primers. Measured with immunoSEQ multiplex PCR; TCRdb has only the in-frame clones, and not every one. The sample carries fewer than 80,000 clones, roughly 69% recorded once. Sequencing used PBMCs. The receptor source for this set is a woman in her forties or fifties in good health and CMV-seropositive.

This clone was seen a single time. One end of the junction varies from germline; a read error may be responsible. The genes are TRBV7-9 and TRBJ1-6, with D uncertain. The CDR3 consists of 14 residues. Germline CDR1 is SEHNR and CDR2 is FQNEAQ (reference sequence). The CDR3 loop reads CSSSLGRLNSPLHF. Written as DNA, the CDR3 is TGTTCCAGCAGCTTAGGCAGACTGAATTCACCCCTCCACTTT.

The chain links TRBV2 to TRBJ2-7; TRBD2 might be the D (5 bases). Trimming left V 6 bases short and J 7 bases short, with 16 bases between. The CDR3 consists of 13 residues. CDR1 SNHLY and CDR2 FYNNEI come from the germline V gene. The CDR3 nucleotides are TGTGCCAGCAGGAAGGGCTGGACGGGGGAGCAGTACTTC. Amino acid sequence: CASRKGWTGEQYF.

The chain recombines TRBV9 with TRBJ1-6; no clear D gene. V was trimmed by 1 base and J by 0 bases, leaving 8 bases between them. This CDR3 is 16 amino acids long. Germline assignment: CDR1 SGDLS and CDR2 YYNGEE. The CDR3 protein is CASSVSGSSYNSPLHF. The CDR3 nucleotides are TGTGCCAGCAGCGTAAGTGGGAGCTCCTATAATTCACCCCTCCACTTT.

CDR3 in DNA: TGTGCCAGCAGCTTAACAGCGGGTAGCGGGAGCACAGATACGCAGTATTTT. Protein: CASSLTAGSGSTDTQYF. The chain recombines TRBV7-3 with TRBJ2-3, with 7 bases identical to TRBD2. This CDR3 is built from 17 residues. CDR1 and CDR2 from the germline V gene are SGHTA and FQGTGA. J was trimmed by 0 bases and V by 0 bases; bases with no gene match: 6.

This clone was detected only a few times. V gene TRBV18 combines with J gene TRBJ1-4; 7 bases map to TRBD1. Losses at the gene ends were 4 bases for V and 8 bases for J; bases not matched to a gene: 7. CDR1 is KGHSH and CDR2 is LQKENI in the germline V gene. The CDR3 covers 14 residues. CDR3 nucleotides: TGTGCCAGCTCACATGACAGGGATGACGAAAAACTGTTTTTT. The encoded protein is CASSHDRDDEKLFF. The whole variable domain, filled in from reference TRBV18 and TRBJ1-4, reads NAGVMQNPRHLVRRRGQEARLRCSPMKGHSHVYWYRQLPEEGLKFMVYLQKENIIDESGMPKERFSAEFPKEGPSILRIQQVVRGDSAAYFCASSHDRDDEKLFFGSGTQLSVL.

The genes are TRBV5-6 and TRBJ1-6; D is unresolved. Germline V gene data show CDR1 as SGHDT and CDR2 as YYEEEE. The V gene lost 2 bases and the J gene lost 10 bases, with 13 bases spanning the gap. The CDR3 has 14 residues. This CDR3 is CASSFLDKRSPLHF. CDR3 nucleotide sequence: TGTGCCAGCAGCTTCTTAGATAAACGATCACCCCTCCACTTT.

V and J are TRBV6-5 and TRBJ1-5, with unresolved D. CDR1 MNHEY and CDR2 SVGAGI come from the germline V gene. The CDR3 has 13 residues. Trimming shortened V by 0 bases and J by 3 bases, and 3 bases separated the two germline ends. The DNA of the CDR3 is TGTGCCAGCAGTTACTCCTTCAATCAGCCCCAGCATTTT. Translating gives CASSYSFNQPQHF.

This clone was detected only a few times. This chain joins TRBV13 and TRBJ2-5; TRBD1 matches 7 bases. Germline V gene sequence: CDR1 PRHDT, CDR2 FYEKMQ (reference sequence). With V trimmed by 5 bases and J by 0 bases, 6 bases remained unmatched. CDR3 length: 15 residues. DNA for the CDR3: TGTGCCAGCAGCGGACCCGGACAGGACCAAGAGACCCAGTACTTC. This translates into CASSGPGQDQETQYF.

The chain recombines TRBV11-2 with TRBJ1-1; tentative D call: TRBD1 (6 bases). Germline V gene sequence: CDR1 SGHAT, CDR2 FQNNGV. With 9 bases removed from V and 1 base from J, the gap between germline ends came to 18 bases. This CDR3 has 15 residues. The CDR3 reads CASTVWDISNTEAFF. The CDR3 DNA reads TGTGCCAGTACCGTGTGGGACATTTCGAACACTGAAGCTTTCTTT.

The chain combines TRBV7-3 with TRBJ2-2; the match to TRBD1 covers 9 bases. Germline V CDR1 and CDR2: SGHTA, FQGTGA. With 5 bases clipped from V and 1 base from J, the junction kept 5 bases outside the gene matches. This CDR3 region has 16 residues. The CDR3 sequence: CASSLRQGGNTGELFF. The CDR3 DNA reads TGTGCCAGCAGCCTAAGACAGGGGGGGAACACCGGGGAGCTGTTTTTT.

V gene TRBV27 combines with J gene TRBJ2-2, with 8 nucleotides matching TRBD2. The V segment lost 6 bases and the J segment 6 bases; nucleotides outside the gene matches: 9. The CDR3 runs 15 residues. The germline gives CDR1 MNHEY, CDR2 SMNVEV (reference sequence). The DNA for the CDR3 is TGTGCCAGCAGGTCCGGGACTAGTGATTCCGGGGAGCTGTTTTTT. It codes for CASRSGTSDSGELFF.

V and J are TRBV18 and TRBJ2-6, with TRBD2 matching 9 bases. The germline V gene has CDR1 KGHSH and CDR2 LQKENI. V shed 4 bases and J 0 bases; nucleotides not matched to a gene: 4. This CDR3 comprises 17 residues. The DNA of the CDR3 is TGTGCCAGCTCACGTAGCGGGGGATTCTCTGGGGCCAACGTCCTGACTTTC. It yields the protein CASSRSGGFSGANVLTF. Full variable domain (remainder filled in from reference TRBV18 and TRBJ2-6): NAGVMQNPRHLVRRRGQEARLRCSPMKGHSHVYWYRQLPEEGLKFMVYLQKENIIDESGMPKERFSAEFPKEGPSILRIQQVVRGDSAAYFCASSRSGGFSGANVLTFGAGSRLTVL.

This sequence joins TRBV27 and TRBJ2-7; 7 bases align to TRBD1. V shed 5 bases and J 11 bases; nucleotides not matched to a gene: 15. The germline V gene has CDR1 MNHEY and CDR2 SMNVEV (reference sequence). This CDR3 has 14 amino acids. CDR3 bases: TGTGCCAGCAGTCATTGGCGAGGCACAGGGGAAAAGTACTTC. Protein product: CASSHWRGTGEKYF.

To note about this clone: In this CDR3 the conserved last residue, phenylalanine or tryptophan, is missing, so a read error is likely. It is unclear where the CDR3 begins or ends on the DNA, so no DNA is shown, and the CDR3 is as TCRdb lists it. The rearrangement uses TRBV6-5 and TRBJ1-1; the table's TRBD1 call for D was not verified on the DNA. Germline CDR1 and CDR2: MNHEY and SVGAGI. A total of 11 residues make up the CDR3, ends included. The CDR3 sequence: CASSYQGGFFV.

The chain employs TRBV20-1 and TRBJ1-4; D uncertain. This CDR3 has 11 residues. In germline, CDR1 is DFQATT, CDR2 SNEGSKA (reference sequence). Trimming stripped 2 bases from V and 7 bases from J, with 5 bases between. The CDR3 reads CSARFGEKLFF. The CDR3 DNA reads as TGCAGTGCTAGATTCGGTGAAAAACTGTTTTTT.

V gene TRBV2 combines with J gene TRBJ2-5; tentatively, D is TRBD2 (7 bases). The CDR3 spans 15 residues. V was shortened by 4 bases and J by 5 bases, with 17 bases between the two germline ends. Germline V gene sequence: CDR1 SNHLY, CDR2 FYNNEI. This CDR3 is CASSGGGGPGETQYF. The CDR3 bases are TGTGCCAGCAGTGGGGGAGGGGGGCCGGGGGAGACCCAGTACTTC. The full variable domain, completed using reference TRBV2 and TRBJ2-5, is EPEVTQTPSHQVTQMGQEVILRCVPISNHLYFYWYRQILGQKVEFLVSFYNNEISEKSEIFDDQFSVERPDGSNFTLKIRSTKLEDSAMYFCASSGGGGPGETQYFGPGTRLLVL.

In this sample, this clone turned up once. This chain joins TRBV5-6 and TRBJ2-1; 8 bases match TRBD2. Losses at the gene ends were 0 bases for V and 4 bases for J; bases not matched to a gene: 6. Germline-derived CDR1 and CDR2 are SGHDT and YYEEEE. The CDR3 contains 16 residues. CDR3 in amino acids: CASSLDLAGGYNEQFF. As DNA, the CDR3 is TGTGCCAGCAGCTTGGATCTCGCGGGGGGATACAATGAGCAGTTCTTC.

CDR3 residues: CASSLGPGGQGSYGYTF. DNA for the CDR3: TGTGCCAGCAGCTTAGGGCCGGGCGGACAGGGGAGCTATGGCTACACCTTC. The chain is built from TRBV7-3 and TRBJ1-2; 9 bases are shared with TRBD1. CDR3 length: 17 amino acids. The V and J ends lost 2 bases and 4 bases, in that order; junction bases with no gene match: 11. The germline V gene encodes CDR1 SGHTA and CDR2 FQGTGA.

The chain combines TRBV5-1 with TRBJ2-5; TRBD1 aligns across 7 bases. The CDR3 is 16 amino acids. Looked up from germline, CDR1 is SGHRS and CDR2 is YFSETQ. Unmatched junction bases numbered 11, after V lost 3 bases and J lost 3 bases. The CDR3 is CASSSPLRDRKETQYF. The DNA for the CDR3 is TGCGCCAGCAGCTCTCCACTCCGGGACAGAAAAGAGACCCAGTACTTC.

The chain is built from TRBV19 and TRBJ1-2; 7 bases map to TRBD1. This CDR3 is 16 amino acids long. The germline V gene encodes CDR1 LNHDA and CDR2 SQIVND (reference sequence). After removal of 5 bases from V and 8 bases from J, the junction contained 17 bases not matched to a gene. The DNA for the CDR3 is TGTGCCAGTAGTCCGTATCAGGGGGAGTGGGTTCGCGGCTACACCTTC. Translation gives CASSPYQGEWVRGYTF.

This clone has just one count. The V and J genes are TRBV9 and TRBJ2-3, with D possibly matching TRBD1 (6 bases). Trimming cost V 3 bases and J 3 bases, with 20 bases left between them. Germline V gene sequence: CDR1 SGDLS, CDR2 YYNGEE. The CDR3 sequence is 17 residues long. The CDR3 region has the DNA TGTGCCAGCAGCGCTAGACCCCGGGACACGGATACAGATACGCAGTATTTT. Translated: CASSARPRDTDTDTQYF.

This clone occurred a few times. The gene calls are TRBV5-1 and TRBJ2-7; 8 bases are a match to TRBD2. Germline V gene sequence: CDR1 SGHRS, CDR2 YFSETQ. This CDR3 is 16 amino acids long. V was clipped by 4 bases and J by 1 base; unmatched bases: 10. CDR3 amino acids: CASSIQGGGISYEQYF. The CDR3 DNA is TGCGCCAGCAGCATCCAGGGCGGGGGGATTTCCTACGAGCAGTACTTC.

The chain links TRBV21-1 to TRBJ1-2; TRBD1 was called by the table and not checked on the DNA. TRBV21-1 is a documented pseudogene. The CDR3 has 20 amino acids. In DNA, the CDR3 is TGTGCCAGCAGCATAGTCCAACAGGGGCGAACAAGTTATCCTAACTATGGCTACACCTTC. Translating it yields CASSIVQQGRTSYPNYGYTF.

The chain employs TRBV27 and TRBJ2-1, with TRBD2 matching 8 bases. J lost 2 bases, V lost 5 bases, and 8 bases had no gene match. Germline-derived CDR1 and CDR2 are MNHEY and SMNVEV (reference sequence). This CDR3 region has 16 residues. The CDR3 region has the DNA TGTGCCAGCAGTGAAGTCGGGGGGGCTACCTACAATGAGCAGTTCTTC. Encoded protein: CASSEVGGATYNEQFF.

The V gene is TRBV7-3, the J gene TRBJ2-3, with TRBD2 matching over 14 bases. J gave up 4 bases and V 5 bases, and 5 bases lay outside the gene matches. This CDR3 spans 16 amino acids. In germline, CDR1 is SGHTA, CDR2 FQGTGA. CDR3 nucleotide sequence: TGTGCCAGCAGCCCTATGACTAGCGGGGGGGCAGATACGCAGTATTTT. Translation gives CASSPMTSGGADTQYF.

This clone was found a few times. This chain connects TRBV11-2 to TRBJ2-1; 9 nucleotides agree with TRBD2. Germline V gives CDR1 SGHAT, CDR2 FQNNGV. CDR3 length equals 17 residues. V shed 4 bases and J 7 bases; nucleotides not matched to a gene: 14. This CDR3 is CASSSNSGGPKANEQFF. CDR3 DNA sequence: TGTGCCAGCAGCTCGAATAGCGGGGGCCCAAAAGCGAATGAGCAGTTCTTC.

The chain is built from TRBV11-2 and TRBJ1-1; 7 bases are shared with TRBD1. The junction had 12 bases not matched to a gene; V was cut back by 5 bases and J by 9 bases. This CDR3 comprises 14 residues. Germline assignment: CDR1 SGHAT and CDR2 FQNNGV. CDR3: CASSLLVDRAQAFF. CDR3 coding DNA: TGTGCCAGCAGCCTACTAGTCGACAGGGCACAAGCTTTCTTT.

The chain carries TRBV10-3 and TRBJ2-3, with 7 positions matching TRBD1. Per germline, CDR1 ENHRY and CDR2 SYGVKD. The CDR3 spans 15 residues. The ends lost 8 bases at V and 5 bases at J; junction bases unmatched: 13. Written as DNA, the CDR3 is TGTGCCATCTCGGGTACAGGGGACGAGGGAGATACGCAGTATTTT. It encodes CAISGTGDEGDTQYF.

The chain joins TRBV6-4 to TRBJ1-2; D is unresolved. The CDR3 totals 13 residues. The germline V and J ends were trimmed by 0 bases and 8 bases, with 10 bases remaining between them. The V gene's germline CDR1 is MRHNA and CDR2 SNTAGT. CDR3 protein: CASSDSPMRGYTF. Written as DNA, the CDR3 is TGTGCCAGCAGTGACTCCCCCATGAGGGGCTACACCTTC.